These 3 T cell receptor beta chains originate from one sample sequenced in a study of cytomegalovirus exposure and HLA in healthy donors. The PCR employed 60 Vbeta primers together with 13 Jbeta primers. The data were produced by immunoSEQ multiplex PCR, yet TCRdb's version contains in-frame clones alone and is incomplete. The table includes around 130,000 clones, approximately 85% detected once. The sequenced sample consisted of PBMCs. The receptors here all came from a middle-aged woman in good health and CMV-seronegative.

In its sample, this clone was seen a few times. The V and J genes are TRBV5-6 and TRBJ2-7; tentatively, D is TRBD1 (5 bases). Trimming took 0 bases from V and 1 from J, leaving 5 bases between them. Per germline, CDR1 SGHDT and CDR2 YYEEEE. This CDR3 has 13 residues. The CDR3 sequence: CASSLGQSYEQYF. As DNA, the CDR3 is TGTGCCAGCAGCTTGGGACAGTCCTACGAGCAGTACTTC. The full variable domain, with the rest looked up from reference TRBV5-6 and TRBJ2-7, is DAGVTQSPTHLIKTRGQQVTLRCSPKSGHDTVSWYQQALGQGPQFIFQYYEEEERQRGNFPDRFSGHQFPNYSSELNVNALLLGDSALYLCASSLGQSYEQYFGPGTRLTVT.

The chain is built from TRBV6-5 and TRBJ2-3, with 14 bases matching TRBD2. CDR1 is MNHEY, CDR2 SVGAGI, per germline. V shed 6 bases and J 4 bases; nucleotides not matched to a gene: 3. The CDR3 is made up of 15 amino acids. CDR3 DNA sequence: TGTGCCAGCAGGAAGGGACTAGCGGGAGCAGATACGCAGTATTTT. Amino acid sequence: CASRKGLAGADTQYF.

The CDR3 here is CASSSGAATSYNEQFF. The CDR3 nucleotides read TGTGCCAGCAGTTCCGGAGCGGCCACGTCCTACAATGAGCAGTTCTTC. This chain joins TRBV6-5 and TRBJ2-1; weak D call: TRBD2 (5 bases). V was shortened by 4 bases and J by 1 base, with 14 bases between the two germline ends. The CDR3 is 16 residues long. Germline V gene sequence: CDR1 MNHEY, CDR2 SVGAGI.